These 25 T cell receptor beta chains share one sample of origin, sequenced in a study of T cell clonality in common variable immunodeficiency. The assay was immunoSEQ multiplex PCR, and TCRdb's table has in-frame clones only and misses some. The data show about 66,000 clones, none appearing only once, with 1.5% to 2% held by the ten largest. The sample consisted of peripheral blood mononuclear cells. These receptors came from a person aged 18 to 75 in good health.

This clone was detected ten times or more. A read error may produce the germline difference seen at one junction end. The read ends 3 residues early relative to the CDR3; the germline J gene fills the gap. This chain uses TRBV4-2 with TRBJ1-6; D not certain. The CDR3 length is 14 residues. Germline V gene lookup returns CDR1 LGHNA and CDR2 YNFKEQ. The DNA read from the CDR3 is TGCGCCAGCAGCCAAGATCGCGGTAATTCACCC. Translation gives CASSQDRGNSP. The whole CDR3 protein reads CASSQDRGNSPLHF.

This clone was seen ten or more times. From the germline J gene comes the end of the CDR3, since the read stops 3 residues before it. The genes are TRBV12-3 or TRBV12-4 and TRBJ2-2, with a weak D call TRBD2 (5 bases). The CDR3 has 13 residues. Deletions cut 5 bases from V and 4 bases from J, with 8 bases between. CDR3 DNA, as far as it was read: TGTGCCAGCAGTCTACTAGGCACCGGGGAG. Translating it yields CASSLLGTGE. The whole CDR3 protein is CASSLLGTGELFF.

The CDR3: CAWDRGLETEAFF. The sequenced CDR3 bases are TGTGCCTGGGACAGGGGGCTGGAAACTGAA. The J gene is TRBJ1-1, the V gene TRBV30, with 10 bases that match TRBD1. The CDR3 is cut off 3 residues early in the read; its end comes from the germline J gene. This CDR3 region has 13 residues. Trimming cost V 5 bases and J 5 bases; bases outside gene matches: 5. Germline loops: CDR1 GTSNPN, CDR2 SVGIG (reference sequence).

This clone was seen repeatedly, ten times or more. The read terminates 3 residues before the CDR3 end, so the remaining end is supplied by the germline J gene. The V call is TRBV5-1, the J call TRBJ2-5; TRBD1 matches at 11 bases. This CDR3 comprises 15 residues. Germline trimming cut 5 bases from V and 5 bases from J; bases unmatched to any gene: 8. Germline CDR1 SGHRS, CDR2 YFSETQ. The part of the CDR3 DNA that was read is TGCGCCAGCAGACCCGGACAGGGGGCGGGGGAGACC. Translating gives CASRPGQGAGET. The whole CDR3 protein reads CASRPGQGAGETQYF.

This clone was observed at least ten times. The CDR3 end is not reached by the read, which stops 3 residues before it; the germline J gene fills it in. The rearrangement uses TRBV18 and TRBJ2-1; the match to TRBD2 covers 10 bases. The CDR3 is made up of 16 amino acids. Germline CDR1 reads KGHSH; CDR2 reads LQKENI. J lost 7 bases, V lost 3 bases, and 9 bases had no gene match. CDR3 sequence: CASSPPLAGVSNEQFF. The covered CDR3 bases are TGTGCCAGCTCACCCCCTCTAGCGGGAGTATCGAATGAG.

This clone has a count of ten or more. From the germline J gene comes the end of the CDR3, since the read stops 3 residues before it. V usage is TRBV12-3 or TRBV12-4 and J usage is TRBJ1-2; 9 bases agree with TRBD1. Trimming took 7 bases from V and 3 from J; bases not matched to a gene: 6. This CDR3 comprises 14 residues. CDR3 region: CASTPDRGDYGYTF. The covered CDR3 bases are TGTGCCAGCACCCCGGACAGGGGAGACTATGGC.

As regards this clone: The read falls 3 residues short of the CDR3 end, and the missing part is taken from the germline J gene. This rearrangement joins TRBV7-9 to TRBJ2-7; D might be TRBD2 (6 bases). V was trimmed by 1 base and J by 0 bases, leaving 10 bases between them. CDR3 length equals 15 residues. The germline V gene encodes CDR1 SEHNR and CDR2 FQNEAQ (reference sequence). The CDR3 reads CASSLVVEGSYEQYF. The CDR3 DNA, read in part, is TGTGCCAGCAGCTTAGTAGTGGAGGGCTCCTACGAG.

This clone was recorded at least ten times. The sequenced fragment ends 3 residues before the CDR3 boundary, so the rest is inferred from the germline J gene. V is TRBV10-3 and J is TRBJ2-3; TRBD1 agrees at 10 bases. Trimming removed 5 bases from V and 3 bases from J; junction bases left unmatched: 8. CDR1 and CDR2 from the germline V gene are ENHRY and SYGVKD. This CDR3 region has 16 residues. The CDR3 region is CAISLSTGGATDTQYF. The part of the CDR3 DNA that was read is TGTGCCATCAGTCTCTCGACAGGGGGCGCGACAGATACG.

In its sample, this clone was seen many times. Coverage ceases 3 residues before the CDR3 finishes, and the germline J gene fills in the end. The rearrangement links TRBV28 to TRBJ1-1; 9 nucleotides match TRBD1. After removal of 6 bases from V and 1 base from J, the junction contained 9 bases not matched to a gene. This CDR3 is 16 amino acids long. Per the germline V gene, CDR1 is MDHEN and CDR2 is SYDVKM. CDR3 DNA, as far as it was read: TGTGCCAGCAGCTTAATACAGGGGGCAGGGAACACTGAA. Protein: CASSLIQGAGNTE. The whole CDR3 reads CASSLIQGAGNTEAFF.

This clone was seen ten or more times. Read data end 3 residues before the CDR3 end; the end is taken from the germline J gene. The J gene is TRBJ2-7, the V gene TRBV28, with 10 bases identical to TRBD2. The length of the CDR3 is 15 residues. Per germline, CDR1 MDHEN and CDR2 SYDVKM. The J segment lost 3 bases and the V segment lost 6 bases, leaving 8 bases of the junction unmatched. This CDR3 is CASSPTPSGSYEQYF. The CDR3 bases that were read are TGTGCCAGCAGCCCCACCCCTAGCGGGAGCTACGAG.

This clone was seen repeatedly, ten times or more. This CDR3 reads CASSSGLAGGTTDTQYF. Incomplete CDR3 DNA: TGTGCCAGCAGCTCGGGACTAGCGGGAGGGACCACAGATACG. The chain carries TRBV7-6 and TRBJ2-3, with TRBD2 identical over 16 bases. The read gets to within 3 residues of the CDR3 end, and the germline J gene fills in the rest. Trimming removed 4 bases from V and 2 bases from J; junction bases left unmatched: 3. Germline CDR1 SGHVS, CDR2 FNYEAQ. The CDR3 runs 17 residues.

This clone was detected a few times. The read terminates 3 residues ahead of where the CDR3 ends, so the germline J gene completes it. This chain links TRBV5-1 with TRBJ2-3, with D perhaps matching TRBD2 (6 bases). Germline CDR1 reads SGHRS; CDR2 reads YFSETQ. The CDR3 has 17 residues. Trimming removed 0 bases from V and 1 base from J, with 15 bases in between. CDR3 DNA, as far as it was read: TGCGCCAGCAGCTTGGCGCCGGCGGGCGGGGGCACAGATACG. Translation: CASSLAPAGGGTDT. The complete CDR3 reads CASSLAPAGGGTDTQYF.

In this sample, this clone turned up many times. The read gets to within 3 residues of the CDR3 end, and the germline J gene fills in the rest. The J gene is TRBJ2-7, the V gene TRBV20-1, with D maybe TRBD1 (6 bases). The ends were cut back, 2 bases at V and 0 bases at J, with 14 bases in the middle. The CDR3 runs 15 residues. CDR1 DFQATT and CDR2 SNEGSKA come from the germline V gene (reference sequence). Partial CDR3 DNA: TGCAGTGCTAGAAATCGACAGGTCAGCTCCTACGAG. Its protein product is CSARNRQVSSYE. The entire CDR3 is CSARNRQVSSYEQYF.

This clone has at least ten counts. The read stops 3 residues short of the end of the CDR3; the missing end is completed from the germline J gene. The genes are TRBV5-6 and TRBJ1-1; D may be TRBD1 (6 bases). This CDR3 is built from 15 residues. The germline gives CDR1 SGHDT, CDR2 YYEEEE. The germline V and J ends were trimmed by 2 bases and 1 base, with 12 bases remaining between them. The CDR3 loop is CASSLPGHWNTEAFF. Partial CDR3 DNA: TGTGCCAGCAGCTTACCGGGACATTGGAACACTGAA.

This clone has a count of ten or more. With the read ending 3 residues before the CDR3 end, the germline J gene is used to fill in that end. The chain links TRBV20-1 to TRBJ1-4, with D uncertain. V lost 0 bases and J 5 bases, leaving 10 bases between the germline ends. The germline CDR1 and CDR2 sequences are DFQATT and SNEGSKA (reference sequence). CDR3 length: 14 residues. The sequenced part of the CDR3 DNA is TGCAGTGCTAGAGATGTACAGCTCAATGAAAAA. It encodes CSARDVQLNEK. The whole CDR3 sequence is CSARDVQLNEKLFF.

The table lists this clone with many counts. The CDR3 end falls 3 residues outside the read, so it is completed with the germline J gene. V and J are TRBV2 and TRBJ2-1, with D unclear. The ends were cut back, 4 bases at V and 8 bases at J, with 6 bases in the middle. There are 11 residues in the CDR3. Germline values: CDR1 SNHLY, CDR2 FYNNEI. The covered CDR3 bases are TGTGCCAGCAGTGGGCTGGATGAG. Translation gives CASSGLDE. The whole CDR3 reads CASSGLDEQFF. The full variable domain, its missing parts supplied by reference TRBV2 and TRBJ2-1, is EPEVTQTPSHQVTQMGQEVILRCVPISNHLYFYWYRQILGQKVEFLVSFYNNEISEKSEIFDDQFSVERPDGSNFTLKIRSTKLEDSAMYFCASSGLDEQFFGPGTRLTVL.

This clone was seen at least ten times. The DNA ends 3 residues before the CDR3 does, and the rest of the CDR3 is filled in from the germline J gene. This chain links TRBV28 with TRBJ2-1; 12 bases match TRBD2. Germline trimming cut 7 bases from V and 8 bases from J; bases unmatched to any gene: 9. This CDR3 region has 15 residues. CDR1 MDHEN and CDR2 SYDVKM come from the germline V gene. CDR3 DNA, as far as it was read: TGTGCCAGCAATAATCTAGCGGGAGGGCCTTATGAG. Translated: CASNNLAGGPYE. The entire CDR3 protein reads CASNNLAGGPYEQFF.

This clone was counted at least ten times. The read finishes 3 residues shy of the CDR3 end, and the germline J gene is used to complete it. The chain links TRBV29-1 to TRBJ1-2; maybe TRBD1 (5 bases). The germline gives CDR1 SQVTM, CDR2 ANQGSEA. The germline V and J ends were trimmed by 1 base and 4 bases, with 19 bases remaining between them. The CDR3 sequence is 16 residues long. The CDR3 bases that were read are TGCAGCGTTGAAGCCGGCGGGGCGGGCGGTCTCTATGGC. It specifies CSVEAGGAGGLYG. The whole CDR3 sequence reads CSVEAGGAGGLYGYTF.

This clone occurred many times. The read ends 3 residues shy of where the CDR3 ends; the end is completed using the germline J gene. The chain is built from TRBV18 and TRBJ2-3; D is perhaps TRBD2 (5 bases). The CDR3 extends over 15 amino acids. V was shortened by 8 bases and J by 4 bases, with 19 bases between the two germline ends. The germline V gene encodes CDR1 KGHSH and CDR2 LQKENI. CDR3 residues: CASNPEASLADTQYF. The sequenced part of the CDR3 DNA is TGTGCCAGCAACCCGGAGGCTAGCCTCGCAGATACG.

This clone occurred many times. The CDR3 is cut off 3 residues early in the read; its end comes from the germline J gene. This sequence joins TRBV19 and TRBJ2-3; 9 bases are shared with TRBD2. CDR1 is LNHDA, CDR2 SQIVND, per germline (reference sequence). V was pared by 3 bases and J by 4 bases, with 5 bases of the junction left unmatched. The CDR3 totals 15 residues. The CDR3 loop reads CASSIKAGGADTQYF. CDR3 DNA (partial): TGTGCCAGTAGTATTAAAGCGGGAGGCGCAGATACG.

This clone occurred a few times. The read finishes 3 residues shy of the CDR3 end, and the germline J gene is used to complete it. The chain uses TRBV20-1 and TRBJ2-5, with D unclear. The germline gives CDR1 DFQATT, CDR2 SNEGSKA (reference sequence). The CDR3 extends over 13 amino acids. With 6 bases removed from V and 2 bases from J, the gap between germline ends came to 13 bases. The CDR3 DNA, read in part, is TGCAGTGCCCCGCACCCAGTACAAGAGACC. Amino acid sequence: CSAPHPVQET. The full CDR3 reads CSAPHPVQETQYF.

This clone has a count of ten or more. Sequencing ends 3 residues short of the CDR3 end; the germline J gene provides the rest. The V call is TRBV6-2 or TRBV6-3, the J call TRBJ2-7; possible D gene TRBD1, 5 bases. Trimming pared 0 bases from V and 3 bases from J, leaving 12 bases between. CDR1 and CDR2 (germline): MNHEY, SVGEGT. CDR3 length: 15 residues. The part of the CDR3 DNA that was read is TGTGCCAGCAGTTACTCGACAGCTAACCACTACGAG. Protein: CASSYSTANHYE. The CDR3 in its entirety is CASSYSTANHYEQYF.

This clone has more than one count but fewer than ten. The CDR3 goes on 3 residues after the read ends, and that part is filled in from the germline J gene. J is TRBJ2-2 and V is TRBV2; TRBD2 agrees at 10 bases. Germline CDR1 reads SNHLY; CDR2 reads FYNNEI. The CDR3 spans 15 residues. V trimming: 5 bases; J trimming: 7 bases; junction bases outside the gene matches: 7. CDR3 DNA (partial): TGTGCCAGCAGTTCGGCTAGCGGGAGAGGCGGGGAG. Protein: CASSSASGRGGE. The complete CDR3 sequence is CASSSASGRGGELFF.

This clone was counted many times. The junction does not match germline at one end; this may be a read error. The read gets to within 3 residues of the CDR3 end, and the germline J gene fills in the rest. This chain uses TRBV7-7 with TRBJ2-1; TRBD1 aligns across 8 bases. CDR1 SSHAT and CDR2 FNYEAQ come from the germline V gene (reference sequence). The CDR3 is 13 amino acids. The CDR3 sequence is CASSPGTGSEQFF. Partial CDR3 DNA: TGTGCTAGCAGTCCCGGGACAGGAAGTGAG.

This clone was counted many times. CDR3 amino acids: CASSSGTSDYEQYF. CDR3 DNA, as far as it was read: TGTGCCAGCAGCTCCGGGACTAGTGACTACGAG. V is TRBV5-4 and J is TRBJ2-7, with 8 bases aligning to TRBD2. The DNA ends 3 residues before the CDR3 does, and the rest of the CDR3 is filled in from the germline J gene. This CDR3 contains 14 residues. With 3 bases clipped from V and 3 bases from J, the junction kept 5 bases outside the gene matches. Germline CDR1 and CDR2: SGHNT and YYREEE (reference sequence).